The source of this T cell receptor (beta chain) is a study of shared clonotypes between healthy human individuals. Study background: A couple of women and a few men aged 18 to 49 made up the donors.

This clone occurred once. The antigen is undetermined. Germline is not matched at one junction end, which may reflect a read error. Clones were sequenced by immunoSEQ multiplex PCR, and TCRdb holds only the in-frame ones, with some missing. The top ten clones hold about 1.5% of a sample with 950,000 to 1,300,000 clones, under 80% of them seen once. Findings and limits, study-wide: Expectations were that clonotype sharing among donors would be affected by sequencing depth.

The sequencing sample was made of memory CD4+ T cells sorted from blood. Stated subset: CD45RA-negative fraction. The TCR comes from a man aged 18 to 30 in good health.

The DNA of the CDR3 is TGTGCTAGCAGCTCTCTCCGCCGGGACAGCTGCACAGATACGCAGTATTTT. This codes for CASSSLRRDSCTDTQYF. The chain couples TRBV7-7 to TRBJ2-3; 7 bases align to TRBD1. The CDR3 is made up of 17 amino acids. The germline gives CDR1 SSHAT, CDR2 FNYEAQ (reference sequence).